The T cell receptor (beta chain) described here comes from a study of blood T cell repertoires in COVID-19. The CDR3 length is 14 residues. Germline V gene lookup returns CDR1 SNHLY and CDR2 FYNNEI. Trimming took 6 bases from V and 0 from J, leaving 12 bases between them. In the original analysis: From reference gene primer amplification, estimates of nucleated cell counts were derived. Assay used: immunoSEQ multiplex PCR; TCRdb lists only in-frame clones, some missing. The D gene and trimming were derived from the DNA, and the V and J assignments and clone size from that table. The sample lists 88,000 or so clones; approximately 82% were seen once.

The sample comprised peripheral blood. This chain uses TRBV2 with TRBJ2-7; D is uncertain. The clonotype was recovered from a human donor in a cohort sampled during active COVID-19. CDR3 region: CASSLKRDSYEQYF. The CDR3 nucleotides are TGTGCCAGCAGCCTTAAGCGAGACTCCTACGAGCAGTACTTC.